A few counts support the clone carrying this TCR beta chain. This sample was taken from a study of blood T cells in healthy people across ages. The length of the CDR3 is 16 residues. V gave up 1 base and J gave up 3 bases; unmatched junction bases: 9. CDR1 SGHRS and CDR2 YFSETQ come from the germline V gene. The authors ran a second PCR of about 6 to 11 cycles using a sample-barcoded 5' primer and a J-beta primer mix. TCRdb reprocessed the 5' RACE reads with MiXCR, giving one entry per CDR3 protein. The sample records about 1.4 million distinct CDR3 sequences, approximately 63% being singletons. Sequenced: blood. The gene calls are TRBV5-1 and TRBJ2-7; 8 positions agree with TRBD1. The clonotype comes from a man between 18 and 29 years old in good health. CDR3 protein: CASSLSMGQERYEQYF. Written as DNA, the CDR3 is TGCGCCAGCAGCTTGTCCATGGGACAGGAACGCTACGAGCAGTACTTC.